Listed below are T cell receptor beta chains from one sample, sequenced in a study of response to subunit inactivated influenza vaccine. TCRdb ran MiXCR on the RT-PCR reads and lists one entry per CDR3 protein. This sample yields 500,000 to 550,000 distinct CDR3 sequences, of which approximately 7.3% are seen a single time; over 10% belongs to the top ten. The sample consisted of PBMCs from blood, taken roughly 24 months after vaccination. The receptors come from a man aged 45-69 years who received an inactivated influenza vaccine. Both conserved end residues are part of each CDR3. The D gene is left open where the match is weak. Where a row states a size, it is once, few, many or the class of an expanded clone; other rows omit it.

D gene: TRBD2; V gene: TRBV7-8; clone size: NA; J gene: TRBJ2-3; CDR3 protein: CASSSGLVADTQYF; CDR3 DNA: TGTGCCAGCAGCTCCGGACTAGTAGCAGATACGCAGTATTTT
D gene: NA; V gene: TRBV12-3/TRBV12-4; clone size: few; J gene: TRBJ2-6; CDR3 protein: CASSFKGRGAGANVLTF; CDR3 DNA: TGTGCCAGCAGTTTCAAGGGCCGCGGAGCCGGGGCCAACGTCCTGACTTTC
D gene: NA; V gene: TRBV12-3/TRBV12-4; clone size: NA; J gene: TRBJ1-5; CDR3 protein: CASTLSWGPNQPQHF; CDR3 DNA: TGTGCCAGCACCCTATCGTGGGGCCCCAATCAGCCCCAGCATTTT
D gene: NA; V gene: TRBV5-1; clone size: many; J gene: TRBJ1-1; CDR3 protein: CASSFQTGASTEAFF; CDR3 DNA: TGCGCCAGCAGCTTCCAGACGGGGGCGAGCACTGAAGCTTTCTTT
D gene: TRBD2; V gene: TRBV20-1; clone size: few; J gene: TRBJ2-6; CDR3 protein: CSARKLAVSGANVLTF; CDR3 DNA: TGCAGTGCTAGAAAACTAGCGGTCTCTGGGGCCAACGTCCTGACTTTC
D gene: NA; V gene: TRBV6-4; clone size: NA; J gene: TRBJ2-1; CDR3 protein: CASRCPGDEQFF; CDR3 DNA: TGTGCCAGCAGATGCCCGGGCGATGAGCAGTTCTTC
D gene: NA; V gene: TRBV7-9; clone size: many; J gene: TRBJ1-1; CDR3 protein: CASGSGVRTEAFF; CDR3 DNA: TGTGCCAGCGGTTCGGGGGTACGCACTGAAGCTTTCTTT
D gene: TRBD1; V gene: TRBV5-1; clone size: few; J gene: TRBJ2-7; CDR3 protein: CASSLQSGGTYEQYF; CDR3 DNA: TGCGCCAGCAGCTTGCAGTCAGGGGGAACCTACGAGCAGTACTTC
D gene: NA; V gene: TRBV5-1; clone size: NA; J gene: TRBJ2-3; CDR3 protein: CASSLGDSLRSDTQYF; CDR3 DNA: TGCGCCAGCAGCTTGGGGGACTCTCTTCGGTCAGATACGCAGTATTTT
D gene: NA; V gene: TRBV7-8; clone size: NA; J gene: TRBJ1-5; CDR3 protein: CASGRSRGYDQPQHF; CDR3 DNA: TGTGCCAGCGGACGATCAAGGGGTTATGATCAGCCCCAGCATTTT
D gene: NA; V gene: TRBV7-9; clone size: NA; J gene: TRBJ2-3; CDR3 protein: CASSFQSGIRTDTQYF; CDR3 DNA: TGTGCCAGCAGCTTTCAGTCAGGGATCCGCACAGATACGCAGTATTTT
D gene: TRBD1; V gene: TRBV9; clone size: NA; J gene: TRBJ1-1; CDR3 protein: CASSVQGAGTEAFF; CDR3 DNA: TGTGCCAGCAGCGTTCAGGGGGCTGGCACTGAAGCTTTCTTT
D gene: TRBD1; V gene: TRBV10-1; clone size: NA; J gene: TRBJ1-1; CDR3 protein: CASSSDRVNTEAFF; CDR3 DNA: TGCGCCAGCAGTTCCGACAGGGTGAACACTGAAGCTTTCTTT
D gene: TRBD1; V gene: TRBV5-1; clone size: many; J gene: TRBJ1-1; CDR3 protein: CASSGDSLMNTEAFF; CDR3 DNA: TGCGCCAGCAGCGGGGACAGTCTTATGAACACTGAAGCTTTCTTT
D gene: NA; V gene: TRBV18; clone size: NA; J gene: TRBJ2-5; CDR3 protein: CASSQTRQGKETQYF; CDR3 DNA: TGTGCCAGCTCACAAACCCGGCAGGGGAAAGAGACCCAGTACTTC
D gene: NA; V gene: TRBV7-2; clone size: NA; J gene: TRBJ2-5; CDR3 protein: CASSPALYPHRETQYF; CDR3 DNA: TGTGCCAGCAGCCCCGCGCTCTACCCCCATAGGGAGACCCAGTACTTC
D gene: NA; V gene: TRBV20-1; clone size: NA; J gene: TRBJ2-2; CDR3 protein: CSARLSSDIGELFF; CDR3 DNA: TGCAGTGCTAGGTTGTCTAGCGACATCGGGGAGCTGTTTTTT
D gene: TRBD2; V gene: TRBV9; clone size: few; J gene: TRBJ2-1; CDR3 protein: CASSVDEAGTYNEQFF; CDR3 DNA: TGTGCCAGCAGCGTAGACGAAGCGGGAACATACAATGAGCAGTTCTTC
D gene: TRBD1; V gene: TRBV7-9; clone size: few; J gene: TRBJ2-5; CDR3 protein: CASSRSSGQEETQYF; CDR3 DNA: TGTGCCAGCAGCCGTTCTTCGGGACAGGAGGAGACCCAGTACTTC
D gene: NA; V gene: TRBV7-8; clone size: NA; J gene: TRBJ1-1; CDR3 protein: CASSLGGYSNTEAFF; CDR3 DNA: TGTGCCAGCAGCTTAGGTGGTTACTCGAACACTGAAGCTTTCTTT
D gene: NA; V gene: TRBV6-1; clone size: few; J gene: TRBJ2-5; CDR3 protein: CASSPLIGQETQYF; CDR3 DNA: TGTGCCAGCAGCCCTTTAATAGGGCAAGAGACCCAGTACTTC
D gene: NA; V gene: TRBV21-1; clone size: NA; J gene: TRBJ2-7; CDR3 protein: CASRRGCGGAHSYEQYF; CDR3 DNA: TGTGCCAGCAGGAGAGGCTGTGGCGGGGCCCACTCCTACGAGCAGTACTTC
D gene: NA; V gene: TRBV5-4; clone size: few; J gene: TRBJ2-3; CDR3 protein: CASSLDADTQYF; CDR3 DNA: TGTGCCAGCAGCTTAGATGCAGATACGCAGTATTTT